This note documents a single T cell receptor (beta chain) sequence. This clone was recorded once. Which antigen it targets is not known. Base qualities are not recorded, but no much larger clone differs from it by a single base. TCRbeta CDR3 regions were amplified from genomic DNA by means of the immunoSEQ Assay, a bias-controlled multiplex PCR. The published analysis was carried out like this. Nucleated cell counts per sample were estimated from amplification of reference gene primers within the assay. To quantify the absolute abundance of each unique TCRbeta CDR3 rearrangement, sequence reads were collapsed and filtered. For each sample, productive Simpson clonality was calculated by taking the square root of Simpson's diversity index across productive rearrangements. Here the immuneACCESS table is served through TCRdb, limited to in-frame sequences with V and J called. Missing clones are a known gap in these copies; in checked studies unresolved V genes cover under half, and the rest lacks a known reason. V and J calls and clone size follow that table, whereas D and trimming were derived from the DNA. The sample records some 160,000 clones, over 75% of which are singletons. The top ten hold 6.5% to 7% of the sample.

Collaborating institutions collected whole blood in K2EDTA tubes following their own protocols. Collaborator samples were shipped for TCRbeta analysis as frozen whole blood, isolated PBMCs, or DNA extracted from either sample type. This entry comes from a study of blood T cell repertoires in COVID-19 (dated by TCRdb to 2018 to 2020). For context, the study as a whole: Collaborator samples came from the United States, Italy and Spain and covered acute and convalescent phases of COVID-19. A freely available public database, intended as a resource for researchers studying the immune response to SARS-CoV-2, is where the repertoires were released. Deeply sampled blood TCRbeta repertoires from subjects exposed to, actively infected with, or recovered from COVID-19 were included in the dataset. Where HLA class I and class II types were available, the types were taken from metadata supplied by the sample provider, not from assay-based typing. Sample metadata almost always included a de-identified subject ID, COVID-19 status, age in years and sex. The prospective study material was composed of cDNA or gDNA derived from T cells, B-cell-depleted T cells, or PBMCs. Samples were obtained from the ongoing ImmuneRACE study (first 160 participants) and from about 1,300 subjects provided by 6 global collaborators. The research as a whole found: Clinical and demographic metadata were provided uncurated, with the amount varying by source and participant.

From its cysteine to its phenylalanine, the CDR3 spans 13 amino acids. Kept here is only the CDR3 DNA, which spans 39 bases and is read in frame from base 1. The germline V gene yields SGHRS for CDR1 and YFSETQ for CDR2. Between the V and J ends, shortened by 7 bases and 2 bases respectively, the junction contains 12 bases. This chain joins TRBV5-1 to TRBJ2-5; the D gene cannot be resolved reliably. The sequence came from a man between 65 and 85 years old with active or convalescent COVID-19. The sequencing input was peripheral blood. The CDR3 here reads CASRTEPQETQYF. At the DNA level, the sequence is TGCGCCAGCCGTACCGAGCCACAAGAGACCCAGTACTTC.